This is a list of T cell receptor beta chains from one sample in a study of blood T cells in healthy people across ages. TCRdb used MiXCR to reprocess the 5' RACE reads, holding one entry per CDR3 protein. The repertoire holds about 1.8 million distinct CDR3 sequences, with around half as singletons. The sequencing sample was made of blood. The receptor set was obtained from a woman in her 40s in good health. The CDR3 runs from the conserved cysteine through the conserved F or W. The D gene is left open where the match is weak. Some rows mark clone size as missing; the rest say once, few, many or name a class of expanded clone.

size: once; J: TRBJ1-1; V: TRBV4-1; D: -; CDR3: CASSQDRARNTEAFF; DNA: TGCGCCAGCAGCCAAGATCGGGCCAGGAACACTGAAGCTTTCTTT
size: -; J: TRBJ1-2; V: TRBV7-9; D: -; CDR3: CASSLGVPRGNYGYTF; DNA: TGTGCCAGCAGCTTAGGGGTTCCCAGGGGTAACTATGGCTACACCTTC
size: few; J: TRBJ2-7; V: TRBV4-2; D: -; CDR3: CASSRDRYNEQYF; DNA: TGTGCCAGCAGCCGAGACCGTTACAATGAGCAGTACTTC
size: once; J: TRBJ2-3; V: TRBV6-2/TRBV6-3; D: -; CDR3: CASSYSIVPSQILTDTQYF; DNA: TGTGCCAGCAGTTACTCGATTGTACCCTCACAGATCCTCACAGATACGCAGTATTTT
size: few; J: TRBJ2-1; V: TRBV12-5; D: -; CDR3: CASGLGSYDNEQFF; DNA: TGTGCTAGTGGTTTGGGTAGTTACGACAATGAGCAGTTCTTC
size: -; J: TRBJ2-5; V: TRBV29-1; D: -; CDR3: CSVEGEIRKETQYF; DNA: TGCAGCGTTGAAGGGGAGATAAGAAAAGAGACCCAGTACTTC
size: few; J: TRBJ1-5; V: TRBV7-2; D: -; CDR3: CASSFGGRGGNQPQHF; DNA: TGTGCCAGCAGCTTTGGGGGCAGGGGCGGCAATCAGCCCCAGCATTTT
size: -; J: TRBJ2-5; V: TRBV24-1; D: TRBD2; CDR3: CATSDPKPGLAGKETQYF; DNA: TGTGCCACCAGTGATCCGAAGCCGGGACTAGCGGGGAAAGAGACCCAGTACTTC
size: -; J: TRBJ2-5; V: TRBV7-9; D: TRBD1; CDR3: CASTVDRAIETQYF; DNA: TGTGCCAGCACCGTGGACAGGGCGATTGAGACCCAGTACTTC
size: few; J: TRBJ2-7; V: TRBV12-3/TRBV12-4; D: -; CDR3: CASSLARAADGENEQYF; DNA: TGTGCCAGCAGTTTAGCGAGAGCCGCGGACGGAGAAAACGAGCAGTACTTC
size: -; J: TRBJ1-4; V: TRBV12-3/TRBV12-4; D: -; CDR3: CASSFRRDTPNEKLFF; DNA: TGTGCCAGCAGCTTCCGGCGGGACACGCCTAATGAAAAACTGTTTTTT
size: -; J: TRBJ2-3; V: TRBV2; D: -; CDR3: CASEGSGTDTQYF; DNA: TGTGCCAGCGAGGGGAGTGGCACAGATACGCAGTATTTT
size: few; J: TRBJ2-7; V: TRBV7-2; D: -; CDR3: CASSSRDTYEQYF; DNA: TGTGCCAGCAGCTCCCGGGACACCTACGAGCAGTACTTC
size: -; J: TRBJ2-3; V: TRBV4-3; D: TRBD2; CDR3: CASSQDREGSFTDTQYF; DNA: TGCGCCAGCAGCCAAGATCGGGAGGGGTCTTTCACAGATACGCAGTATTTT
size: -; J: TRBJ2-5; V: TRBV28; D: -; CDR3: CASKAGARETQYF; DNA: TGTGCCAGCAAAGCAGGGGCAAGGGAGACCCAGTACTTC
size: few; J: TRBJ2-3; V: TRBV6-2/TRBV6-3; D: -; CDR3: CASSYHFGTPNTDTQYF; DNA: TGTGCCAGCAGTTATCACTTCGGGACACCCAATACAGATACGCAGTATTTT